This entry is about one T cell receptor (beta chain). Assay: immunoSEQ multiplex PCR; the TCRdb copy retains only in-frame clones and omits some. The sample has about 160,000 clones; almost 85% are singletons. These data are taken from a study of blood T cell repertoires in COVID-19. Study information: Donors in the United States, Italy and Spain gave samples during acute or convalescent COVID-19.

The CDR3 consists of 16 residues. Germline CDR1 LNHDA, CDR2 SQIVND (reference sequence). The junction had 8 bases not matched to a gene; V was cut back by 1 base and J by 6 bases. The sample comprised peripheral blood. This TCR was sampled from a woman of 80 years or more with acute or convalescent COVID-19. V and J are TRBV19 and TRBJ2-2; 7 nucleotides agree with TRBD2. CDR3 nucleotide sequence: TGTGCCAGTAGTATAGGACGAAGAGGGAGGGCCGGGGAGCTGTTTTTT. It yields the protein CASSIGRRGRAGELFF. Drawing the rest from reference TRBV19 and TRBJ2-2, the complete variable domain is DGGITQSPKYLFRKEGQNVTLSCEQNLNHDAMYWYRQDPGQGLRLIYYSQIVNDFQKGDIAEGYSVSREKKESFPLTVTSAQKNPTAFYLCASSIGRRGRAGELFFGEGSRLTVL.